A selection of T cell receptor beta chains follows, all from one sample in a study of blood T cell repertoires in COVID-19. Libraries were prepared by immunoSEQ multiplex PCR; TCRdb keeps only in-frame clonotypes and omits some of them. The table includes about 180,000 clones, 88% detected once. Specimen: PBMCs or T cells enriched from blood (not recorded which). The receptors come from a woman younger than 35 who had recovered from COVID-19. The conserved cysteine and the conserved F or W are not part of the CDR3 here. The listing skips clone size in some rows; elsewhere it reads once, few, many or a size class.

abundance	v_gene	j_gene	CDR3aa
-	TRBV28	TRBJ1-5	ASSLRGFRNQPQH
-	TRBV27	TRBJ1-5	ASSPQGSNQPQH
-	TRBV29-1	TRBJ1-3	SVEMGQSGNTIY
few	TRBV2	TRBJ1-6	ASSDGLGQGAKDSPLH
-	TRBV5-1	TRBJ1-1	ASSPNLSLLSEAF
-	TRBV28	TRBJ1-1	ASSSSRTGDVGAF
-	TRBV29-1	TRBJ1-1	SGLGTGGRGTEAF
-	TRBV11-3	TRBJ1-2	ARDKVQGAYGYT
-	TRBV9	TRBJ2-2	ASSVSVSGELF
-	TRBV10-3	TRBJ2-7	AISRSGQVTYEQY
-	TRBV7-9	TRBJ2-1	ASSFRGLAGDYNEQF
-	TRBV7-8	TRBJ2-3	ASTLREGRQGSLADTQY
-	TRBV5-1	TRBJ2-3	ASQAGGTDTQY
-	TRBV19	TRBJ2-2	ASRNRETGELF
-	TRBV2	TRBJ1-6	ASSGIIGGYNSPLH
-	TRBV3-1/TRBV3-2	TRBJ2-2	ASSQDHSRTGELF
-	TRBV5-4	TRBJ2-1	ASSLDQGANEQF
-	TRBV28	TRBJ1-2	ASSLDGQGLYGYT
-	TRBV4-1	TRBJ2-1	ASSQRGAGAYNEQF
-	TRBV10-3	TRBJ1-2	AIRGQLDGYT
-	TRBV5-1	TRBJ2-7	ASRITSGGSYEQY
-	TRBV9	TRBJ2-6	ASSDAGQGARNGRGANVLT
-	TRBV20-1	TRBJ2-1	SAKGTYEQF
-	TRBV19	TRBJ1-1	ASIVGQGQGRAF
-	TRBV7-7	TRBJ2-1	ASSLDRTNNEQF
-	TRBV7-2	TRBJ2-7	ASSTDRGGYEQY
-	TRBV27	TRBJ2-7	ASSPGTSGHPAYEQY
-	TRBV9	TRBJ1-1	ASSVMTGGTNTEAF
-	TRBV29-1	TRBJ2-3	SVVASGDTDTQY
once	TRBV5-8	TRBJ2-7	ASSLYEQY
-	TRBV9	TRBJ2-2	ASRGTGAGELF
-	TRBV11-2	TRBJ2-2	ASSWEGTNTGELF
-	TRBV27	TRBJ1-4	ASSLIGSTNEKLF
-	TRBV6-5	TRBJ1-1	ASSEKTGGRTEAF